This TCR beta chain stems from a study of technical replicates of blood from a few donors. The assay was immunoSEQ multiplex PCR, and TCRdb's table has in-frame clones only and misses some. The sample lists approximately 94,000 clones, 95% to 97% occurring once. Between the trimmed V and J ends, which lost 4 bases and 3 bases, there was a span of 13 bases. Germline V gene data show CDR1 as SGHRS and CDR2 as YFSETQ. This CDR3 region has 14 residues. The chain carries TRBV5-1 and TRBJ2-5, with D maybe TRBD1 (6 bases). This clonotype originated in a human donor in good health. Sequencing was performed on T cells isolated from PBMCs. CDR3 protein: CASSDLQGEETQYF. For the CDR3, the DNA is TGCGCCAGCAGCGATCTACAGGGAGAAGAGACCCAGTACTTC.